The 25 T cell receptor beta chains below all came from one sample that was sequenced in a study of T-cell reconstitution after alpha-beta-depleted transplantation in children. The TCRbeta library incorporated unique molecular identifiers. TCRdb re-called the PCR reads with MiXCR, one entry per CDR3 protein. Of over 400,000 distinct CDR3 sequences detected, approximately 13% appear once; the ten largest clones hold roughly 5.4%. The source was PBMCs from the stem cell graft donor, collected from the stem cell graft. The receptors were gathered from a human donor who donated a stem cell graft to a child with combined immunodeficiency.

The CDR3, as DNA: TGTGCCAGCAGGACTCCGGGTAGCCGGAGAGGAGCAGATACGCAGTATTTT. Encoded protein: CASRTPGSRRGADTQYF. This rearrangement joins TRBV7-9 to TRBJ2-3; the D is unclear. The CDR3 has 17 residues. V was shortened by 6 bases and J by 4 bases, with 23 bases between the two germline ends. Germline V gene sequence: CDR1 SEHNR, CDR2 FQNEAQ (reference sequence).

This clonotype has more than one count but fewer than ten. The CDR3 DNA reads as TGTGCCAGCAGCTTATGGCCGGGAGTGAACACCGGGGAGCTGTTTTTT. Amino acid sequence: CASSLWPGVNTGELFF. The chain has TRBV7-9 and TRBJ2-2, with D maybe TRBD2 (6 bases). From germline, CDR1 is SEHNR and CDR2 FQNEAQ (reference sequence). The CDR3 contains 16 residues. V lost 2 bases and J 1 base, leaving 11 bases between the germline ends.

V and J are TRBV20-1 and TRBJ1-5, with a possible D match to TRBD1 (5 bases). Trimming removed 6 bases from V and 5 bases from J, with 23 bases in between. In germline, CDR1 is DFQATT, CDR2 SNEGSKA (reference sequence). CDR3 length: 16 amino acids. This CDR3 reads CSAAREGQRPYQPQHF. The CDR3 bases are TGCAGTGCAGCGCGGGAGGGGCAGCGTCCTTATCAGCCCCAGCATTTT.

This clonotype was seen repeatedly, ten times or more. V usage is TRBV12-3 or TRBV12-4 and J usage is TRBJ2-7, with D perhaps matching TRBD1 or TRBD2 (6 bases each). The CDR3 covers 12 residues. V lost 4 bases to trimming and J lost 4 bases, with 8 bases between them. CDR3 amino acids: CASSWGAYEQYF. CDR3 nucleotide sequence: TGTGCCAGCAGTTGGGGGGCGTACGAGCAGTACTTC.

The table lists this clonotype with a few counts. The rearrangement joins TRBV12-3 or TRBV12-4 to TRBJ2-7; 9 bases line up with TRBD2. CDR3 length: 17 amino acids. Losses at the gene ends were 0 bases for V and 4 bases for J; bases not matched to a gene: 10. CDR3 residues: CASSLALIGTSRYEQYF. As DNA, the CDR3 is TGTGCCAGCAGTTTAGCGCTTATTGGGACTAGCCGTTACGAGCAGTACTTC.

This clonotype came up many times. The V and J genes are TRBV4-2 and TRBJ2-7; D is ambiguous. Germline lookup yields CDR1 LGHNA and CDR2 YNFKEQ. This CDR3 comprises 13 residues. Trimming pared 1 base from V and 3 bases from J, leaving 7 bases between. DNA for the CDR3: TGTGCCAGCAGCCAAGTAGATCACTACGAGCAGTACTTC. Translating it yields CASSQVDHYEQYF.

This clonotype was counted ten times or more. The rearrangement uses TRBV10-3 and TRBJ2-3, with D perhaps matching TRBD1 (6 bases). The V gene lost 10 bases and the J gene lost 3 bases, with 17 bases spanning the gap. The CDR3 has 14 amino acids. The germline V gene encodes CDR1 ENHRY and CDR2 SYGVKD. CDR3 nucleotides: TGTGCCACTGCTGGGGGCCGGAGGACAGATACGCAGTATTTT. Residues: CATAGGRRTDTQYF.

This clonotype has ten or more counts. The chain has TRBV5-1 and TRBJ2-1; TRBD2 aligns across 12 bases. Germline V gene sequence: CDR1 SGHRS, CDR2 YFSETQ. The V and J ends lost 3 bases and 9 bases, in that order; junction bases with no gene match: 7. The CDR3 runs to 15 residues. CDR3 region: CASSSILAGGGEQFF. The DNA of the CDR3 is TGCGCCAGCAGCTCCATACTAGCGGGGGGAGGTGAGCAGTTCTTC.

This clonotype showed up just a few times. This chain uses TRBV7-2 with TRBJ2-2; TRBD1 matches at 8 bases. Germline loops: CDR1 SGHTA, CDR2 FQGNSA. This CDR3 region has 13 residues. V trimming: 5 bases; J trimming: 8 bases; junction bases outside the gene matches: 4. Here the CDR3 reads CASSNRGSGELFF. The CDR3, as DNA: TGTGCCAGCAGCAACAGGGGGAGTGGGGAGCTGTTTTTT. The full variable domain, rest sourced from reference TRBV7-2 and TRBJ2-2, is GAGVSQSPSNKVTEKGKDVELRCDPISGHTALYWYRQSLGQGLEFLIYFQGNSAPDKSGLPSDRFSAERTGGSVSTLTIQRTQQEDSAVYLCASSNRGSGELFFGEGSRLTVL.

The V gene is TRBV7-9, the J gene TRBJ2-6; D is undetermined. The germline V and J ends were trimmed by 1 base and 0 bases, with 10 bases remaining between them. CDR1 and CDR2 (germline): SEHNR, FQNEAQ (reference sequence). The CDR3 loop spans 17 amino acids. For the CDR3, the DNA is TGTGCCAGCAGCTTAGGCTGGTCTACCTCTGGGGCCAACGTCCTGACTTTC. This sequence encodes CASSLGWSTSGANVLTF.

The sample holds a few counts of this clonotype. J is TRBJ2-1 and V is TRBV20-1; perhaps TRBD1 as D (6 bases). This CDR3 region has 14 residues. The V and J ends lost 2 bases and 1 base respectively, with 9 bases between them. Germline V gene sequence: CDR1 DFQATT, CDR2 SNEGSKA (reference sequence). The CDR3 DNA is TGCAGTGCTAGACAGGGGCCATCCTACAATGAGCAGTTCTTC. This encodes CSARQGPSYNEQFF.

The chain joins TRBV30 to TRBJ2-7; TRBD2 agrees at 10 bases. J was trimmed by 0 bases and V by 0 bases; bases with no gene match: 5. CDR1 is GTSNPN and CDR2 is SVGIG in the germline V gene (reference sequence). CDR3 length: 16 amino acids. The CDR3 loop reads CAWSVRTSGSSYEQYF. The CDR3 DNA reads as TGTGCCTGGAGTGTTCGGACTAGCGGAAGCTCCTACGAGCAGTACTTC.

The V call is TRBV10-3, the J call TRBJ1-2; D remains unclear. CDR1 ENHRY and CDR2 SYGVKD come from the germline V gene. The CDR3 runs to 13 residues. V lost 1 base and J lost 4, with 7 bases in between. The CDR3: CAISEYGSYGYTF. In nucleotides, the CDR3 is TGTGCCATCAGTGAGTACGGATCCTATGGCTACACCTTC.

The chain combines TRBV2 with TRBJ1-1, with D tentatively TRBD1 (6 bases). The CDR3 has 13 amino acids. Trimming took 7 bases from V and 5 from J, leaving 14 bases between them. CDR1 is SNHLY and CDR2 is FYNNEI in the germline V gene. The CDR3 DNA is TGTGCCAGCAATTGGGGGGGCAGGACTGAAGCTTTCTTT. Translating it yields CASNWGGRTEAFF.

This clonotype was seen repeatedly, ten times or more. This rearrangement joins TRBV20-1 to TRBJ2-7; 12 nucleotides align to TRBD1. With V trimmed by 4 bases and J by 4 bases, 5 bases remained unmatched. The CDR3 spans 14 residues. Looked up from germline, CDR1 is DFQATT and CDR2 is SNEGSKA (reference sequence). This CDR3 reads CSANRDRGRYEQYF. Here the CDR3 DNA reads TGCAGTGCTAACCGGGACAGGGGGCGATACGAGCAGTACTTC.

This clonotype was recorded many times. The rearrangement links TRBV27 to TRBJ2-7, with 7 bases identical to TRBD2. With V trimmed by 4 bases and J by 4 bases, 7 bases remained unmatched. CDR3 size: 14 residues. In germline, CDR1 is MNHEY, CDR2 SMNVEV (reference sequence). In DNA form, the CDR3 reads TGTGCCAGCAGTTCAGGGAGGGCTCTTTACGAGCAGTACTTC. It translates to CASSSGRALYEQYF.

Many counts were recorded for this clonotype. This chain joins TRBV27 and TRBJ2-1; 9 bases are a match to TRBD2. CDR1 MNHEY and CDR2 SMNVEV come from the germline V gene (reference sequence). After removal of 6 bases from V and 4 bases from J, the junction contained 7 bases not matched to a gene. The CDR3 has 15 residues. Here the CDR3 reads CASRVGTSLYNEQFF. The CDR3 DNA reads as TGTGCCAGCAGGGTCGGGACTAGCCTTTACAATGAGCAGTTCTTC.

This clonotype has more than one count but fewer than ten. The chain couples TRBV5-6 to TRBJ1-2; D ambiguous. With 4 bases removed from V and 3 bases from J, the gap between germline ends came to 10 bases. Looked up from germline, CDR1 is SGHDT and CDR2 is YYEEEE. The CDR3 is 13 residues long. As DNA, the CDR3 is TGTGCCAGCAGCCAGACCGGGGACTATGGCTACACCTTC. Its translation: CASSQTGDYGYTF.

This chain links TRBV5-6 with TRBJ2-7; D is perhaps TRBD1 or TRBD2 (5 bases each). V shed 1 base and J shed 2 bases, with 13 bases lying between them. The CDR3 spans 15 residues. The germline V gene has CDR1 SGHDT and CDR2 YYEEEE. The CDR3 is CASSLKLGRTYEQYF. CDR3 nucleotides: TGTGCCAGCAGCTTGAAGTTGGGACGCACCTACGAGCAGTACTTC. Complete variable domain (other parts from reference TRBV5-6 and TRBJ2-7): DAGVTQSPTHLIKTRGQQVTLRCSPKSGHDTVSWYQQALGQGPQFIFQYYEEEERQRGNFPDRFSGHQFPNYSSELNVNALLLGDSALYLCASSLKLGRTYEQYFGPGTRLTVT.

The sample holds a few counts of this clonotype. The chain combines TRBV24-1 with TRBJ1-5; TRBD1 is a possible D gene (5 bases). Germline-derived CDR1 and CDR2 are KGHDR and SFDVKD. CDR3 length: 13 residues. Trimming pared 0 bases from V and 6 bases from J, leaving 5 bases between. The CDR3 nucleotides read TGTGCCACCAGTGATTTGCAGGGTCAGCCCCAGCATTTT. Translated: CATSDLQGQPQHF.

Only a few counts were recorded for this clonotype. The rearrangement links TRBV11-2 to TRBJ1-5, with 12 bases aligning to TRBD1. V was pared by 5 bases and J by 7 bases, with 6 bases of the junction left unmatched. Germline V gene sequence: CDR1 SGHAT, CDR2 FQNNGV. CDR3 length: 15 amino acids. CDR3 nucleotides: TGTGCCAGCAGCCTGGGACAGGGGGCGTACCAGCCCCAGCATTTT. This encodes CASSLGQGAYQPQHF.

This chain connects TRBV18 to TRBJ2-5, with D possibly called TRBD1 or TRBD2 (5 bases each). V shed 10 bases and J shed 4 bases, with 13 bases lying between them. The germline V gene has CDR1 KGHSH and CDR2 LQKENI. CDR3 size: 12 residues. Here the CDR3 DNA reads TGTGCCACCTTTGCAGGGAGAGAGACCCAGTACTTC. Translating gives CATFAGRETQYF.

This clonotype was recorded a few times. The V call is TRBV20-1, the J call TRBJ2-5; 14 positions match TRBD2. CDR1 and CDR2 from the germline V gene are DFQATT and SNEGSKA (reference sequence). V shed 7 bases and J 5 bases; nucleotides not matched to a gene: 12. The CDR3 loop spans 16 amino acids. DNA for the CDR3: TGCAGTGTCAGACGACTAGCGGGGGGGCTTCCGGAGACCCAGTACTTC. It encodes CSVRRLAGGLPETQYF.

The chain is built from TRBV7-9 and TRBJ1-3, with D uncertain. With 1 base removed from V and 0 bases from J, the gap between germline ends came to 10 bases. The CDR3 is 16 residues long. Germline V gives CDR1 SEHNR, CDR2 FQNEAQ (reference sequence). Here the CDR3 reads CASSLVGRSSGNTIYF. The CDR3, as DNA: TGTGCCAGCAGCTTAGTCGGGAGATCCTCTGGAAACACCATATATTTT.

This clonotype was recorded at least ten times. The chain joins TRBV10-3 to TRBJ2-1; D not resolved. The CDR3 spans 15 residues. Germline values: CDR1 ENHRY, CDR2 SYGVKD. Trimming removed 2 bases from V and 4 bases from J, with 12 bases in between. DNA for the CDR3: TGTGCCATCAGTGAGGGGATCGGGTCATACAATGAGCAGTTCTTC. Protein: CAISEGIGSYNEQFF.